This T cell receptor (beta chain) originates from a study of CD8+ T cells in alopecia areata. RNA extraction and reverse transcription yielded cDNA as sequencing template. The data were produced by immunoSEQ multiplex PCR, yet TCRdb's version contains in-frame clones alone and is incomplete. This table has fewer than 250,000 clones, less than 70% appearing once. Germline V gene sequence: CDR1 SGHRS, CDR2 YFSETQ. This CDR3 spans 16 amino acids. After removal of 0 bases from V and 2 bases from J, the junction contained 3 bases not matched to a gene. As for treatment: oral pan-JAK inhibitor, 5-10 mg twice daily.

Sample: CD4+ T cells sorted from blood, taken between weeks 47 and 50, from a patient treated with tofacitinib. The receptor was derived from a human donor with alopecia areata. J is TRBJ2-3 and V is TRBV5-1, with 10 bases identical to TRBD1. The DNA for the CDR3 is TGCGCCAGCAGCTTGGCAGGGACAGGGGCCACAGATACGCAGTATTTT. Its translation: CASSLAGTGATDTQYF.